These T cell receptor beta chains were read from a single sample in a study of blood T cells in healthy people across ages. TCRdb itself ran the 5' RACE reads through MiXCR, one entry per CDR3 protein. Of roughly 2 million distinct CDR3 sequences listed, about 50% are singletons. Material: blood. Source of these receptors: a middle-aged woman in good health. The CDR3 runs from the conserved cysteine through the conserved F or W. Each record gives: V gene, clone size, D gene, CDR3 protein. D genes are given only for firm matches. Clone size, where shown, is once, few, many, or a class for clones that have expanded.

>TRBV15|-|TRBD2
CATSRVLDGGQETQYF
>TRBV20-1|-|TRBD1
CSARDRTGGWNEQFF
>TRBV13|-|TRBD1
CASSLVRGQGYEQYF
>TRBV10-3|-|TRBD1
CATLPRGPGNYGYTF
>TRBV7-2|-|-
CASSHPISVGYTF
>TRBV13|few|TRBD1
CASVWTGRSGQYF
>TRBV12-3/TRBV12-4|-|-
CASSLIRSHGYTF
>TRBV20-1|-|-
CSARSETGRRETQYF
>TRBV15|once|-
CATSSSLAETQYF
>TRBV5-1|once|TRBD1
CASSLKQGAGRNTEAFF
>TRBV15|-|-
CATSRDLRIETQYF
>TRBV5-1|-|TRBD2
CASKREAEDTQYF
>TRBV7-2|few|-
CASSFRHGALDSYNEQFF
>TRBV7-9|-|TRBD1
CASSHRTGPYEQYF
>TRBV4-3|once|-
CASSQHLDFRDLEQYF
>TRBV4-2|few|-
CASSQGRGSFNTEAFF
>TRBV20-1|-|-
CSATPGGQKETQYF
>TRBV20-1|-|-
CSARTTFSTDTQYF
>TRBV5-1|-|TRBD2
CASRVSGGGHNEQFF
>TRBV5-1|-|-
CASSLNPSSYEQYF
>TRBV20-1|-|-
CSAGTQDLAKNIQYF
>TRBV6-2/TRBV6-3|-|-
CASSYPDREQYF
>TRBV12-3/TRBV12-4|-|-
CASTSSSADTQYF
>TRBV2|few|-
CASAWVFNEQFF
>TRBV9|-|-
CASSVKPISQPEYNEQFF
>TRBV6-5|-|-
CASSHDRGGFNYGYTF
>TRBV27|-|TRBD2
CASGNGLAHSYEQYF
>TRBV6-5|-|-
CASSYDGGKEKLFF
>TRBV20-1|-|-
CSARDDGGFPPVQYF
>TRBV7-9|few|TRBD2
CASSLQLAGGPSSYEQYF
>TRBV12-3/TRBV12-4|-|-
CASSPTGTSNEKLFF
>TRBV5-1|-|-
CASSLATGVTNEKLFF
>TRBV4-3|-|-
CASSRWPREGEDEKLFF
>TRBV7-9|-|-
CASSLASGKLFF
>TRBV3-1|-|-
CASRSWIDKETQYF
>TRBV20-1|-|TRBD1
CSAPRGQASGANVLTF
>TRBV5-6|-|-
CASSLGGPRSTDTQYF
>TRBV7-9|few|-
CASSLATEGKETQYF
>TRBV5-5|once|-
CASSLKSTGTQETQYF
>TRBV6-2/TRBV6-3|few|-
CASEDSSYNEQFF
>TRBV7-2|many|TRBD2
CASSPTSGGYNEQFF
>TRBV6-6|-|TRBD2
CASSYPASGGARNEQFF
>TRBV24-1|-|TRBD1
CATSDLTQGASHPDTQYF
>TRBV2|few|TRBD2
CARQLAGGRTDTQYF
>TRBV7-9|-|TRBD1
CASSFPKQGAYEQFF
>TRBV29-1|few|-
CSGSRGKGYEQYF
>TRBV6-5|-|TRBD2
CASSPATSGGEDEQYF
>TRBV29-1|-|-
CSAGYEAFF
>TRBV28|-|TRBD2
CASSLLRLAGLYNEQFF
>TRBV6-5|-|-
CASSYSPAASREQYF
>TRBV4-3|many|TRBD1
CASSQRNTGGARETQYF
>TRBV6-2/TRBV6-3|few|-
CASKRDLNTDTQYF
>TRBV6-5|-|TRBD2
CAGRVQPAGGYNEQFF
>TRBV7-2|-|-
CASSVEQGRYEQYF
>TRBV27|-|-
CASSLRVAVFYNSPLHF
>TRBV4-3|-|TRBD1
CASSRGQHYSPLHF
>TRBV27|few|-
CASSSLISANEKLFF